These 11 T cell receptor beta chains share one sample of origin, sequenced in a study of blood T cell repertoires in COVID-19. The protocol was immunoSEQ multiplex PCR, while the TCRdb copy is restricted to in-frame clones and leaves out a portion. The table records a few hundred thousand clones, around 90% of them present only once. Sequencing used peripheral blood. These receptors originate from a middle-aged woman who had recovered from COVID-19.

V gene TRBV29-1 combines with J gene TRBJ2-2; tentatively, D is TRBD1 (5 bases). This CDR3 spans 14 amino acids. Germline CDR1 reads SQVTM; CDR2 reads ANQGSEA. The V end lost 3 bases, the J end lost 0 bases, and 8 bases lay between the germline ends. The CDR3 sequence is CSVDDRANTGELFF. The CDR3 region has the DNA TGCAGCGTTGATGACAGAGCGAACACCGGGGAGCTGTTTTTT.

This sequence joins TRBV2 and TRBJ2-2, with 11 bases lining up with TRBD2. Germline values: CDR1 SNHLY, CDR2 FYNNEI. The J segment lost 3 bases and the V segment lost 7 bases, leaving 1 base of the junction unmatched. The CDR3 has 14 amino acids. CDR3 bases: TGTGCCAGCAAACTAGCGGGAGACACCGGGGAGCTGTTTTTT. It codes for CASKLAGDTGELFF.

This chain joins TRBV9 and TRBJ2-1, with a weak D call TRBD2 (5 bases). Germline-derived CDR1 and CDR2 are SGDLS and YYNGEE. Deletions cut 2 bases from V and 0 bases from J, with 9 bases between. The CDR3 has 15 amino acids. The CDR3, as DNA: TGTGCCAGCAGCGTCAGCGAGGGCTCCTACAATGAGCAGTTCTTC. Encoded protein: CASSVSEGSYNEQFF.

The chain is built from TRBV10-3 and TRBJ1-1; D ambiguous. Germline CDR1 reads ENHRY; CDR2 reads SYGVKD. CDR3 length: 14 amino acids. Deletions cut 3 bases from V and 4 bases from J, with 12 bases between. CDR3 in DNA: TGTGCCATCAGTGATGGTGGGGAGGGCACTGAAGCTTTCTTT. It encodes CAISDGGEGTEAFF.

The genes are TRBV6-1 and TRBJ2-1, with D perhaps matching TRBD1 (6 bases). Trimming took 3 bases from V and 8 from J, leaving 14 bases between them. The CDR3 runs to 14 residues. Germline CDR1 and CDR2: MNHNS and SASEGT. CDR3 residues: CASSDWGRIYEQFF. The CDR3, as DNA: TGTGCCAGCAGTGATTGGGGGCGCATCTATGAGCAGTTCTTC.

The CDR3 DNA follows: TGTGCCAGCGGGCTAACGCAGTATTTT. This translates into CASGLTQYF. The chain recombines TRBV2 with TRBJ2-3; D not resolved. Germline CDR1 is SNHLY and CDR2 is FYNNEI. V was clipped by 8 bases and J by 9 bases, with 6 bases between them. This CDR3 is 9 amino acids long.

The chain couples TRBV21-1 to TRBJ2-7; TRBD2 reflects the table's D call only, with no check against the DNA. TRBV21-1 is a listed pseudogene. The CDR3 sequence is 18 residues long. The CDR3 region has the DNA TGTGCCAGCAGCAAAGGGGCCCCTTGCGGGAGGACAAAATACGAGCAGTACTTC. Translated, it gives CASSKGAPCGRTKYEQYF.

The chain joins TRBV24-1 to TRBJ1-4, with D tentatively TRBD1 (5 bases). Trimming pared 4 bases from V and 8 bases from J, leaving 10 bases between. The CDR3 runs 13 residues. Germline CDR1 and CDR2: KGHDR and SFDVKD. CDR3 loop: CATSDNRGEKLFF. The CDR3 nucleotides read TGTGCCACCAGTGACAACCGGGGGGAAAAACTGTTTTTT.

The chain is built from TRBV3-1 (or the pseudogene TRBV3-2) and TRBJ2-1; 7 bases fit TRBD2. Trimming removed 2 bases from V and 4 bases from J; junction bases left unmatched: 5. Germline CDR1 and CDR2: LGHDT and YNNKEL (reference sequence). The CDR3 totals 15 residues. The CDR3 nucleotides read TGTGCCAGCAGCCAAAGTCCTAGCGGTTACAATGAGCAGTTCTTC. Its protein is CASSQSPSGYNEQFF.

The chain uses TRBV5-1 and TRBJ1-1; 7 positions agree with TRBD1. The CDR3 is made up of 13 amino acids. Unmatched junction bases numbered 9, after V lost 3 bases and J lost 10 bases. Germline CDR1 and CDR2: SGHRS and YFSETQ. The CDR3 reads CASSSGQDSRAFF. Written as DNA, the CDR3 is TGCGCCAGCAGCTCTGGACAGGATAGTAGAGCTTTCTTT.

This clone was detected once. This chain connects TRBV6-1 to TRBJ2-7; 12 bases align to TRBD2. The CDR3 spans 21 residues. The germline CDR1 and CDR2 sequences are MNHNS and SASEGT. J gave up 7 bases and V 2 bases, and 24 bases lay outside the gene matches. CDR3 coding DNA: TGTGCCAGCAGTGAATCATCCTACAGGGTTGTAAGACTAGCGGGAGTCGGGGAGCAGTACTTC. Amino acids: CASSESSYRVVRLAGVGEQYF.